The rows below give T cell receptor beta chains drawn from one sample of a study of OX40 agonist ivuxolimab in advanced cancers. Clones were sequenced by immunoSEQ multiplex PCR, and TCRdb holds only the in-frame ones, with some missing. The sample has approximately 60,000 clones, 75% to 90% seen once. Sequencing was performed on CD4+ or CD8+ T cells sorted from blood, taken in a trial of the OX40 agonist ivuxolimab. These receptor sequences come from an adult with an advanced solid tumor such as melanoma, head and neck, liver or kidney cancer. Each CDR3 is given with its conserved first and last residue. The order of the fields is V gene, J gene, CDR3 protein.

TRBV29-1	TRBJ2-7	CSVGQGAYEQYF
TRBV11-2	TRBJ2-7	CASSLEPSYEQYF
TRBV6-1	TRBJ2-3	CASSGPGLAAPDTQYF
TRBV5-1	TRBJ2-1	CASSLGHLSSYNEQFF
TRBV5-1	TRBJ1-1	CASSFGRGREAFF
TRBV5-6	TRBJ2-5	CASSGAGDPGLLQETQYF
TRBV28	TRBJ1-5	CASSFLPVQPQHF
TRBV5-6	TRBJ1-2	CASSLRPLYGYTF
TRBV27	TRBJ2-7	CASQSQQGLHEQYF
TRBV13	TRBJ2-3	CASSAGGSRGTDTQYF
TRBV11-2	TRBJ2-7	CASSFGLLNDEQYF
TRBV4-1	TRBJ1-5	CASSSDPEGNQPQHF
TRBV5-5	TRBJ2-7	CASSSGGRLAGYEQYF
TRBV7-2	TRBJ2-5	CASRTPGNWETQYF
TRBV11-2	TRBJ1-2	CASSLGGAAGYTF
TRBV4-1	TRBJ2-1	CASSQSRDKHYNEQFF
TRBV5-4	TRBJ2-7	CASSLDGTSYEQYF
TRBV4-1	TRBJ2-1	CASSQAGAGIYNEQFF
TRBV7-9	TRBJ1-1	CASSLAGEEAFF
TRBV5-1	TRBJ2-7	CASSYSGTGASYEQYF
TRBV11-2	TRBJ2-7	CASSLDPGPYYEQYF
TRBV28	TRBJ1-2	CASSLLEAPYGYTF
TRBV28	TRBJ2-3	CASSFPGTGGGTQYF
TRBV7-9	TRBJ2-5	CASSRGWGWETQYF
TRBV27	TRBJ2-1	CASSSENLSGDEQFF
TRBV5-1	TRBJ2-1	CASSLEVAGVNEQFF
TRBV5-1	TRBJ1-2	CARNGSNSYGYTF
TRBV7-7	TRBJ2-1	CASSSLAGGMNEQFF
TRBV19	TRBJ1-2	CASSSYDRGFYGYTF
TRBV6-5	TRBJ2-2	CATSSGGITGELFF
TRBV5-1	TRBJ2-1	CASSLGGDYNEQFF
TRBV28	TRBJ2-7	CASSPPPARGMSYEQYF
TRBV7-6	TRBJ2-7	CASSLGRGVGSYEQYF
TRBV15	TRBJ2-1	CATSRVKGLEQFF
TRBV27	TRBJ2-7	CASSLIRAADEQYF
TRBV15	TRBJ2-5	CATSRDRGLQETQYF
TRBV14	TRBJ1-1	CASSQVAWRQFTEAFF
TRBV5-1	TRBJ2-5	CASSFWGETQYF
TRBV11-2	TRBJ2-7	CASSVRGQGGYEQYF
TRBV20-1	TRBJ1-1	CSARYGTDDFF
TRBV27	TRBJ2-1	CASSPGLAGGKLTYNEQFF
TRBV7-9	TRBJ2-7	CASSSFGGRYEQYF
TRBV29-1	TRBJ2-2	CSAPGGTGELFF
TRBV12-2	TRBJ1-1	CASRSPGGTEAFF
TRBV30	TRBJ2-7	CAWSETAYEQYF
TRBV4-1	TRBJ1-1	CASSQDTVEGTEAFF
TRBV7-9	TRBJ2-1	CASSPGPNLYNEQFF
TRBV9	TRBJ2-2	CASRGTGELFF
TRBV4-2	TRBJ2-3	CASSQYGGVGTDTQYF
TRBV6-5	TRBJ2-7	CASTPGQGAYEQYF
TRBV7-9	TRBJ2-1	CASSLGTSLRNEQFF
TRBV27	TRBJ1-2	CASSLFPANYGYTF
TRBV12-5	TRBJ2-1	CASGLVAGEQFF
TRBV2	TRBJ2-7	CASNGQETYEQYF
TRBV15	TRBJ2-7	CATSQRRSSYEQYF
TRBV10-1	TRBJ2-5	CASSEAAQGETQYF
TRBV11-2	TRBJ1-1	CASSMTGVSEAFF
TRBV29-1	TRBJ2-7	CSVEEATSSYEQYF
TRBV9	TRBJ2-2	CASSIGTGLNTGELFF
TRBV28	TRBJ2-1	CASSLVGERGEQFF